This T cell receptor (beta chain) was obtained from a study of T cell repertoires in cytomegalovirus infection (dated by TCRdb to about 2019). In terms of the full investigation: Donor HLA type was relevant to the analysis, because carriage of CMV infection together with the matching HLA type was indicated by public TCR beta signatures. Results and caveats for the whole study, not just this receptor: In both this cohort and an independent roughly 350-donor cohort, the cumulative frequency of public TCR beta family members distinguished carriers of CMV infection plus the relevant HLA type. The ex vivo response was dominated by HLA-C-restricted CMV-specific TCR beta clonotypes, and the single most frequent clonotype in two of eight donors was supplied by these HLA-C-restricted clonotypes.

This clonotype was counted many times. The specificity of this receptor is unknown. Base qualities are not recorded, but no much larger clone differs from it by a single base. This sample was sequenced with an Illumina HiSeq 1500. TCRdb redid the processing of the public reads, applying fastp at Q25 and MiXCR, and retained in-frame beta chains. Each CDR3 protein gets just one entry, which takes the most common genes and DNA from the rows behind it. The sample table contains 200,000 to 300,000 distinct CDR3 sequences; only one count was recorded for roughly 10% of them. The top ten clones comprise about 15% of the sample. The germline V gene provides CDR1 SGHTA and CDR2 FQGNSA. Including cysteine and phenylalanine, the CDR3 has 17 amino acids. The CDR3 DNA has 51 bases and is translated from base 1. Trimming leaves V shorter by 3 bases and J shorter by 4 bases, with the junction holding 6 bases beyond the gene matches.

The sequence derives from a human donor in good health (CMV status not recorded). Some clones in this sample may be carry-over from other donors' samples. The sample was PBMCs. The V gene is TRBV7-2 and the J gene is TRBJ2-2; the junction holds 12 bases that match TRBD2. The CDR3 reads CASSFPSGGAFTGELFF. In nucleotides, the sequence is TGTGCCAGCAGCTTCCCTAGCGGGGGGGCGTTCACCGGGGAGCTGTTTTTT. Full variable domain (CDR3 extended with the reference TRBV7-2 and TRBJ2-2 proteins): GAGVSQSPSNKVTEKGKDVELRCDPISGHTALYWYRQSLGQGLEFLIYFQGNSAPDKSGLPSDRFSAERTGGSVSTLTIQRTQQEDSAVYLCASSFPSGGAFTGELFFGEGSRLTVL.